This entry lists 20 T cell receptor beta chains sequenced from one sample in a study of T cell changes during pregnancy in multiple sclerosis. Some clones are missing from TCRdb's copy, which holds only in-frame ones; the method was immunoSEQ multiplex PCR. The table shows approximately 40,000 clones, with approximately 96% occurring only once. Sequencing used peripheral blood, obtained in the second trimester of pregnancy. The receptor source for this set is a female donor with multiple sclerosis, enrolled in a pregnancy study.

The chain joins TRBV4-1 to TRBJ2-7; a weak D match, TRBD1 (5 bases). The CDR3 is 16 residues long. V was shortened by 0 bases and J by 5 bases, with 17 bases between the two germline ends. Germline-derived CDR1 and CDR2 are MGHRA and YSYEKL. The CDR3 reads CASSQEVGPRANEQYF. The CDR3, as DNA: TGCGCCAGCAGCCAAGAAGTAGGTCCCAGGGCCAACGAGCAGTACTTC.

This sequence joins TRBV10-3 and TRBJ1-1, with D perhaps TRBD1 (6 bases). V shed 2 bases and J shed 4 bases, with 14 bases lying between them. The CDR3 consists of 15 residues. Germline V gene data show CDR1 as ENHRY and CDR2 as SYGVKD. The DNA for the CDR3 is TGTGCCATCAGTGAGGTGACAGGCTGGGGCACTGAAGCTTTCTTT. Protein: CAISEVTGWGTEAFF.

The V gene is TRBV6-5, the J gene TRBJ2-7; tentatively, D is TRBD2 (5 bases). Germline V gene lookup returns CDR1 MNHEY and CDR2 SVGAGI. V lost 2 bases, J lost 6 bases, and 11 bases lay in between. This CDR3 region has 13 residues. For the CDR3, the DNA is TGTGCCAGCAGTTACGGACCCGGGGTCGAGCAGTACTTC. Its translation: CASSYGPGVEQYF.

This chain uses TRBV2 with TRBJ2-1; 9 nucleotides match TRBD2. The germline V gene encodes CDR1 SNHLY and CDR2 FYNNEI. After removal of 4 bases from V and 7 bases from J, the junction contained 8 bases not matched to a gene. This CDR3 contains 15 residues. CDR3 protein: CASSGGGREGNEQFF. CDR3 DNA: TGTGCCAGCAGTGGAGGGGGGCGGGAGGGAAATGAGCAGTTCTTC.

The chain couples TRBV7-8 to TRBJ2-3; 8 bases align to TRBD2. Trimming removed 0 bases from V and 6 bases from J; junction bases left unmatched: 17. CDR3 size: 19 residues. Germline V CDR1 and CDR2: SGHVS, FQNEAQ. The CDR3 DNA sequence: TGTGCCAGCAGCTTAGCATGGGGGGGGTTAGCGGGACCTACGGATACGCAGTATTTT. Translation: CASSLAWGGLAGPTDTQYF.

The chain links TRBV5-1 to TRBJ2-2, with D possibly TRBD1 on 7 matching bases. V lost 3 bases and J 6 bases, leaving 15 bases between the germline ends. This CDR3 has 15 amino acids. The germline V gene has CDR1 SGHRS and CDR2 YFSETQ. In nucleotides, the CDR3 is TGCGCCAGCAGCTCCGTGGAGGGGGCGGCCGGGGAGCTGTTTTTT. Translated, it gives CASSSVEGAAGELFF.

This rearrangement joins TRBV4-1 to TRBJ2-7; tentatively, D is TRBD2 (6 bases). The CDR3 runs 14 residues. V lost 0 bases and J 5 bases, leaving 11 bases between the germline ends. Germline CDR1 reads MGHRA; CDR2 reads YSYEKL. CDR3 loop: CASSQEPGTHEQYF. The CDR3 DNA sequence: TGCGCCAGCAGCCAAGAACCAGGGACTCACGAGCAGTACTTC.

This clone occurred a few times. V is TRBV19 and J is TRBJ1-2, with a weak D call TRBD1 (5 bases). Germline lookup yields CDR1 LNHDA and CDR2 SQIVND (reference sequence). V was trimmed by 5 bases and J by 7 bases, leaving 17 bases between them. The CDR3 covers 14 residues. This CDR3 reads CASSAQAPGGGYTF. For the CDR3, the DNA is TGTGCCAGTAGTGCACAGGCTCCGGGGGGTGGCTACACCTTC.

The CDR3 sequence is CASSIGLQISGANVLTF. CDR3 bases: TGTGCCAGTAGTATAGGACTTCAAATCTCTGGGGCCAACGTCCTGACTTTC. V usage is TRBV19 and J usage is TRBJ2-6; D gene unclear. Deletions cut 1 base from V and 0 bases from J, with 10 bases between. Germline values: CDR1 LNHDA, CDR2 SQIVND (reference sequence). The length of the CDR3 is 17 residues.

V usage is TRBV14 and J usage is TRBJ2-5; perhaps TRBD1 as D (5 bases). The germline V gene has CDR1 SGHDN and CDR2 FVKESK. The ends were cut back, 2 bases at V and 0 bases at J, with 16 bases in the middle. CDR3 size: 17 residues. DNA of the CDR3: TGTGCCAGCAGCCAACTGAAGGGGCCTGTGTACCAAGAGACCCAGTACTTC. Translation gives CASSQLKGPVYQETQYF.

V and J are TRBV19 and TRBJ2-5; D is perhaps TRBD2 (6 bases). CDR3 length equals 14 residues. Trimming took off 4 bases at V and 5 bases at J, with 14 bases between the two ends. CDR1 and CDR2 (germline): LNHDA, SQIVND (reference sequence). The DNA of the CDR3 is TGTGCCAGTAGTAGGACGGGACTTAAGGAGACCCAGTACTTC. This translates into CASSRTGLKETQYF.

The gene calls are TRBV13 and TRBJ2-3, with 10 bases lining up with TRBD2. From germline, CDR1 is PRHDT and CDR2 FYEKMQ (reference sequence). With 7 bases clipped from V and 0 bases from J, the junction kept 10 bases outside the gene matches. The CDR3 runs to 17 residues. CDR3 amino acids: CASNGLAGEESTDTQYF. The CDR3 DNA is TGTGCCAGCAATGGTCTAGCGGGAGAGGAAAGCACAGATACGCAGTATTTT.

V usage is TRBV29-1 and J usage is TRBJ2-7; tentatively, D is TRBD2 (5 bases). CDR3 size: 14 residues. Per germline, CDR1 SQVTM and CDR2 ANQGSEA. V was pared by 4 bases and J by 2 bases, with 15 bases between. The CDR3: CSVALHTGTYEQYF. The CDR3 bases are TGCAGCGTTGCTCTCCATACCGGGACCTACGAGCAGTACTTC.

This chain uses TRBV6-5 with TRBJ1-1, with 7 bases fitting TRBD1. This CDR3 contains 13 residues. CDR1 and CDR2 (germline): MNHEY, SVGAGI. J lost 10 bases, V lost 0 bases, and 5 bases had no gene match. CDR3 amino acids: CASSYSTGLVAFF. The CDR3 DNA reads TGTGCCAGCAGTTACTCGACAGGGCTTGTAGCTTTCTTT.

This chain connects TRBV5-4 to TRBJ1-4; unclear D gene. The V end was cut by 3 bases, the J end by 3 bases, with 18 bases between. This CDR3 is 17 amino acids long. Germline CDR1 is SGHNT and CDR2 is YYREEE (reference sequence). The CDR3 is CASSYARGGGSNEKLFF. CDR3 nucleotides: TGTGCCAGCAGCTATGCCCGGGGAGGCGGATCTAATGAAAAACTGTTTTTT. The complete variable domain, with remaining parts taken from reference TRBV5-4 and TRBJ1-4, reads ETGVTQSPTHLIKTRGQQVTLRCSSQSGHNTVSWYQQALGQGPQFIFQYYREEENGRGNFPPRFSGLQFPNYSSELNVNALELDDSALYLCASSYARGGGSNEKLFFGSGTQLSVL.

The chain carries TRBV7-2 and TRBJ1-4; TRBD1 matches at 9 bases. Per the germline V gene, CDR1 is SGHTA and CDR2 is FQGNSA. The CDR3 loop spans 17 amino acids. With V trimmed by 1 base and J by 4 bases, 7 bases remained unmatched. CDR3 DNA sequence: TGTGCCAGCAGCTTAGGGACAGGGGTAATGGGTAATGAAAAACTGTTTTTT. Translated, it gives CASSLGTGVMGNEKLFF. The whole variable domain, filled in from reference TRBV7-2 and TRBJ1-4, reads GAGVSQSPSNKVTEKGKDVELRCDPISGHTALYWYRQSLGQGLEFLIYFQGNSAPDKSGLPSDRFSAERTGGSVSTLTIQRTQQEDSAVYLCASSLGTGVMGNEKLFFGSGTQLSVL.

This sequence joins TRBV28 and TRBJ1-3; no firm D call. Germline V gene data show CDR1 as MDHEN and CDR2 as SYDVKM. This CDR3 comprises 15 residues. V was trimmed by 6 bases and J by 3 bases, leaving 15 bases between them. This chain's CDR3 is CASRLAAGFGNTIYF. In DNA form, the CDR3 reads TGTGCCAGCAGGCTAGCAGCGGGGTTTGGAAACACCATATATTTT.

V and J are TRBV28 and TRBJ2-5, with 8 bases lining up with TRBD1. Germline assignment: CDR1 MDHEN and CDR2 SYDVKM. The CDR3 is made up of 16 amino acids. V gave up 6 bases and J gave up 1 base; unmatched junction bases: 10. The CDR3 is CASRPQGAGFQETQYF. The CDR3 bases are TGTGCCAGCAGGCCCCAGGGGGCAGGGTTCCAAGAGACCCAGTACTTC. The full variable domain, with the rest looked up from reference TRBV28 and TRBJ2-5, is DVKVTQSSRYLVKRTGEKVFLECVQDMDHENMFWYRQDPGLGLRLIYFSYDVKMKEKGDIPEGYSVSREKKERFSLILESASTNQTSMYLCASRPQGAGFQETQYFGPGTRLLVL.

This clone was recorded once. The V and J genes are TRBV5-1 and TRBJ1-1; unclear D gene. This CDR3 region has 14 residues. The germline gives CDR1 SGHRS, CDR2 YFSETQ. V was shortened by 0 bases and J by 0 bases, with 6 bases between the two germline ends. The CDR3 is CASSLERVNTEAFF. DNA for the CDR3: TGCGCCAGCAGCTTGGAACGCGTGAACACTGAAGCTTTCTTT.

The V and J genes are TRBV27 and TRBJ1-5, with D tentatively TRBD1 (5 bases). Trimming shortened V by 5 bases and J by 6 bases, and 14 bases separated the two germline ends. The germline V gene has CDR1 MNHEY and CDR2 SMNVEV (reference sequence). The CDR3 contains 14 residues. The CDR3 region has the DNA TGTGCCAGCAGTCTCGGGGGATACGGTCAGCCCCAGCATTTT. Translated: CASSLGGYGQPQHF.